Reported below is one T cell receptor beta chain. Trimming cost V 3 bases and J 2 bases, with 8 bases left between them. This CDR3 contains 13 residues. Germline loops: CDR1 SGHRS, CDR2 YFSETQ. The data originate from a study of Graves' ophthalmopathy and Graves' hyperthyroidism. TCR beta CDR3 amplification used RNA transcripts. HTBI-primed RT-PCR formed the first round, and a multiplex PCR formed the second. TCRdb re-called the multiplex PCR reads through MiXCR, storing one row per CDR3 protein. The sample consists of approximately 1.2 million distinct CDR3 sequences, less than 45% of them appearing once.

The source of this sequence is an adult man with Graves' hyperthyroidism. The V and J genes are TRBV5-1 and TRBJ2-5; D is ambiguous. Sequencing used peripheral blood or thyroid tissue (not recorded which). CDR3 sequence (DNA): TGCGCCAGCAGCTCGAGCATGCAAGAGACCCAGTACTTC. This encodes CASSSSMQETQYF.